This T cell receptor beta chain appears in the sequencing data of a study of shared clonotypes between healthy human individuals. Caucasian adults residing in Nashville, Tennessee made up all the donors. The genomic DNA of each subset was split evenly across several immunoSEQ plates. Here immunoSEQ multiplex PCR was the method, and the copy in TCRdb shows in-frame clones only, minus some. The data hold fewer than 650,000 clones, with over 60% observed a single time. From germline, CDR1 is MGHRA and CDR2 YSYEKL. This CDR3 has 9 amino acids. V lost 3 bases and J lost 6, with 0 bases in between. Sequencing used PBMCs. This sequence originates from a woman in her 40s in good health. Some clones in this sample may be carry-over from other donors' samples. V gene TRBV4-1 combines with J gene TRBJ2-7; D remains ambiguous. CDR3 nucleotides: TGCGCCAGCAGCCACGAGCAGTACTTC. This encodes CASSHEQYF.